This T cell receptor beta chain was observed in a study of tumor and adjacent non-tumor tissue in lung cancer. The template was RNA from unsorted bulk tissue. This non-tumor lung sample came from over 3 cm beyond the tumor edge. Three rounds of nested PCR, following a modified ARM-PCR protocol, produced the TCRbeta library. Each CDR3 protein is one row after TCRdb ran MiXCR on the multiplex PCR reads. This table holds more than 45,000 distinct CDR3 sequences, about 70% found once. V lost 5 bases, J lost 3 bases, and 4 bases stayed unmatched. Per the germline V gene, CDR1 is SGHTA and CDR2 is FQGNSA. The CDR3 is 15 amino acids.

The clonotype was recovered from a woman aged 60 to 75 with non-small cell lung cancer. This chain connects TRBV7-2 to TRBJ2-1; 10 positions agree with TRBD2. The sample taken for sequencing was distant non-tumor lung tissue. The CDR3 DNA is TGTGCCAGCAGCCAGAGGACTAGCGGCTACAATGAGCAGTTCTTC. It yields the protein CASSQRTSGYNEQFF.